These T cell receptor beta chains were read from a single sample in a study of persistence of HIV-infected CD4 T cells. No antigen is known for these receptors. This table comes from immunoSEQ multiplex PCR, and its TCRdb copy is limited to in-frame clones, with some not included. This sample has tens of thousands of clones, with approximately 90% found just once. This specimen was CD4+ T cells sorted from PBMCs after roughly 18-hour stimulation, taken from a patient who received antiretroviral therapy. These receptors came from an adult man with HIV who was CMV-seropositive. Each CDR3 is given with its conserved first and last residue.

v_gene	len	CDR3aa
TRBV19	15	CASSIDAGMNTEAFF
TRBV7-8	14	CASSFAVHTDTQYF
TRBV4-2	14	CASSHVAGQETQYF
TRBV7-3	18	CASSQLGQGASAKNIQYF
TRBV10-3	16	CAISESETGIAYEQYF
TRBV6-1	15	CASSEGQGGNYGYTF
TRBV4-2	19	CASSQANLAGGLSLYEQYF
TRBV29-1	10	CSGTYNEQFF
TRBV27	16	CASSANRVAGNQPQHF
TRBV18	15	CASSLIGAPMNEQFF
TRBV5-1	16	CASSGGLANPYNEQFF
TRBV7-2	15	CASSLAGGTYNEQFF
TRBV19	14	CASSPDRGRQPQHF
TRBV9	19	CASSPRSSSGGSTTGELFF
TRBV7-9	16	CASSSQSRNWNDWVYF
TRBV2	14	CASSEELLSHEQYF
TRBV5-4	14	CASSKDRVNTEAFF
TRBV6-1	14	CASSLGQSNSPLHF
TRBV7-2	15	CASSPPTSSYNEQFF
TRBV29-1	13	CSVVRTGKDEQYF
TRBV19	15	CASSPEGAGGGELFF
TRBV5-1	14	CASSLNRLNTEAFF
TRBV7-2	17	CASSLGRASGGSYEQYF
TRBV9	15	CASSVLTGTNTEAFF
TRBV10-3	18	CAISVQRGDPLGTDTQYF
TRBV3-1/TRBV3-2	17	CASSQVRGAGPYNEQFF
TRBV18	14	CASSPVTGSYEQYF
TRBV20-1	15	CSASAAGGQGDTQYF
TRBV5-1	13	CASSLVTYNEQFF
TRBV7-9	18	CASSSSKLGTNLGNEQFF
TRBV10-1	15	CASSEGSGGATEQFF
TRBV3-1/TRBV3-2	12	CASSQGRGEAFF
TRBV10-3	17	CAIMTERGNEVNTEAFF
TRBV7-3	13	CASSFNMNTEAFF
TRBV12-5	13	CASGPSGADTQYF
TRBV5-4	13	CASSLGPQNEQFF
TRBV5-1	13	CASSLGPAYEQYF
TRBV6-1	11	CASFGALWAFF
TRBV5-4	15	CASSPEPRQQETQYF
TRBV2	13	CASSDIAGNTIYF
TRBV6-6	18	CASSPRVAGGLSYNEQFF
TRBV9	14	CASSATGVDEKLFF
TRBV7-6	12	CASSLAQNPQYF
TRBV19	14	CASTPPGASYEQYF
TRBV5-1	15	CASSTEDRGQSPLHF
TRBV5-1	17	CASSLQGGAGGLDTQYF
TRBV11-1	13	CASSRDRDEKLFF
TRBV4-1	16	CASSQEGRGGVDTQYF
TRBV3-1/TRBV3-2	11	CASSRGGGYTF
TRBV21-1	17	CASSKVGAGGSKNIQYF
TRBV4-2	13	CASSQRLGSPLHF
TRBV12-3/TRBV12-4	12	CASSLGLTEAFF
TRBV7-3	17	CASRPSSGTGGTDTQYF